The T cell receptor (beta chain) under discussion was sequenced for a study of T cell changes during pregnancy in multiple sclerosis. Data came from immunoSEQ multiplex PCR; TCRdb stores just in-frame clones and leaves some out. The sample yields about 20,000 clones, approximately 91% seen once. The CDR3 covers 16 residues. Germline V gives CDR1 SGHVS, CDR2 FNYEAQ. With 5 bases clipped from V and 0 bases from J, the junction kept 5 bases outside the gene matches. The V call is TRBV7-6, the J call TRBJ1-3; TRBD1 aligns across 9 bases. This clonotype was obtained from a female donor in good health, enrolled as a control in a pregnancy study. Specimen: CD8+ T cells from peripheral blood mononuclear cells, collected after pregnancy. Here the CDR3 reads CASSAGTGISGNTIYF. CDR3 in DNA: TGTGCCAGCAGCGCCGGGACAGGGATCTCTGGAAACACCATATATTTT.